This is a list of T cell receptor beta chains from one sample in a study of control samples from healthy donors and cancer patients. The method was immunoSEQ multiplex PCR; TCRdb's version includes in-frame clones alone and lacks a portion of them. Of just under 100,000 clones in the sample, over 90% are singletons; the top ten hold 6.5% to 9.5%. Sequencing was carried out using blood. The receptor source for this set is a man between 18 and 35 years old in good health. The CDR3 runs from the conserved cysteine through the conserved F or W. The D gene is left open where the match is weak. Part of the rows lack a size; the others show once, few, many or a class for expanded clones.

size,J,V,D,CDR3,DNA
NA,TRBJ2-1,TRBV5-1,TRBD2,CASRSPGLAANNEQFF,TGCGCCAGCAGGTCACCGGGACTAGCGGCTAACAATGAGCAGTTCTTC
NA,TRBJ1-2,TRBV3-1/TRBV3-2,NA,CASSQEERGHGLYGYTF,TGTGCCAGCAGCCAAGAGGAAAGGGGACATGGCCTTTATGGCTACACCTTC
NA,TRBJ2-1,TRBV27,NA,CASRDRQSPYNEQFF,TGTGCCAGCAGGGACCGACAGAGCCCCTACAATGAGCAGTTCTTC
NA,TRBJ1-5,TRBV27,NA,CASSLSLLSNQPQHF,TGTGCCAGCAGTTTATCGTTACTTAGCAATCAGCCCCAGCATTTT
NA,TRBJ1-6,TRBV30,NA,CAWSVRGRANSPLHF,TGTGCCTGGAGTGTACGGGGCAGAGCTAATTCACCCCTCCACTTT
NA,TRBJ1-1,TRBV6-4,NA,CASSRTENTEAFF,TGTGCCAGCAGCAGGACAGAGAACACTGAAGCTTTCTTT
NA,TRBJ2-5,TRBV24-1,TRBD2,CATSDSRLAGGGAETQYF,TGTGCCACCAGTGACTCACGACTAGCGGGAGGGGGTGCGGAGACCCAGTACTTC
NA,TRBJ2-7,TRBV5-1,TRBD1,CASSLGTRDRTRAGEQYF,TGCGCCAGCAGCTTGGGAACCAGGGACAGAACCCGCGCCGGGGAGCAGTACTTC
NA,TRBJ2-5,TRBV5-6,TRBD2,CASSLEAGGKTQYF,TGTGCCAGCAGCTTGGAAGCGGGGGGTAAGACCCAGTACTTC
NA,TRBJ1-2,TRBV5-1,NA,CASSAGFGEYGYTF,TGCGCCAGCAGCGCGGGCTTCGGGGAATATGGCTACACCTTC
NA,TRBJ2-3,TRBV7-9,NA,CASSLKKAELTDTQYF,TGTGCCAGCAGCTTAAAGAAGGCGGAGCTCACAGATACGCAGTATTTT
NA,TRBJ2-7,TRBV11-3,NA,CASSLGGTESYEQYF,TGTGCCAGCAGCTTAGGAGGGACGGAATCCTACGAGCAGTACTTC
NA,TRBJ1-1,TRBV19,NA,CASTPPLGARSDTEAFF,TGTGCCAGTACTCCTCCCCTAGGGGCAAGGTCGGACACTGAAGCTTTCTTT
once,TRBJ1-2,TRBV7-9,NA,CASSPPTGYDYGYTF,TGTGCCAGCAGCCCTCCTACAGGGTACGACTATGGCTACACCTTC
NA,TRBJ1-5,TRBV7-9,TRBD1,CASSLGTGEAQPQHF,TGTGCCAGCAGCTTAGGGACAGGGGAAGCTCAGCCCCAGCATTTT
NA,TRBJ1-2,TRBV29-1,TRBD1,CSVERGPYGYTF,TGCAGCGTTGAAAGGGGGCCCTATGGCTACACCTTC
NA,TRBJ2-3,TRBV4-1,TRBD2,CASSQLGTSGAPETDTQYF,TGCGCCAGCAGCCAATTAGGGACTAGCGGGGCCCCGGAGACAGATACGCAGTATTTT
NA,TRBJ1-6,TRBV4-2,TRBD1,CASSQEDRGGSPLHF,TGTGCCAGCAGCCAAGAAGACAGGGGGGGTTCACCCCTCCACTTT
few,TRBJ1-5,TRBV2,TRBD1,CASQEVLYRDRGDYSNQPQHF,TGTGCCAGCCAAGAAGTGCTATACCGGGACAGGGGGGACTATAGCAATCAGCCCCAGCATTTT
NA,TRBJ1-1,TRBV25-1,TRBD1,CASSATGGTEAFF,TGTGCCAGCAGTGCGACAGGGGGCACTGAAGCTTTCTTT
NA,TRBJ2-1,TRBV7-6,NA,CASSLLFAGPGARNEQFF,TGTGCCAGCAGCTTACTTTTTGCGGGGCCGGGAGCCCGCAATGAGCAGTTCTTC
NA,TRBJ2-1,TRBV5-1,NA,CASSLDSNNEQFF,TGCGCCAGCAGCTTGGACTCGAACAATGAGCAGTTCTTC
NA,TRBJ1-5,TRBV6-2/TRBV6-3,TRBD1,CASSYRTGRGQPQHF,TGTGCCAGCAGTTACAGGACAGGGCGAGGTCAGCCCCAGCATTTT
NA,TRBJ1-1,TRBV7-9,NA,CASSLVSGTEAFF,TGTGCCAGCAGCTTAGTCTCAGGGACTGAAGCTTTCTTT
NA,TRBJ2-3,TRBV19,NA,CASSPARPPGNTQYF,TGTGCCAGTAGTCCGGCCCGACCTCCTGGGAATACGCAGTATTTT